Listed here are 13 T cell receptor beta chains from one sample, sequenced in a study of blood T cell repertoires in COVID-19. Here immunoSEQ multiplex PCR was the method, and the copy in TCRdb shows in-frame clones only, minus some. The repertoire includes about 230,000 clones, approximately 91% of them detected once, and roughly 2.5% sits in the top ten. The specimen sequenced was peripheral blood. The origin of the receptors is a woman aged 60-75 years with acute or convalescent COVID-19.

The chain carries TRBV5-8 and TRBJ2-5, with D maybe TRBD1 (7 bases). Trimming removed 4 bases from V and 5 bases from J, with 15 bases in between. This CDR3 spans 14 amino acids. The germline V gene has CDR1 SGHTS and CDR2 YDEGEE. The CDR3 sequence is CASSLVQGRETQYF. As DNA, the CDR3 is TGTGCCAGCAGCCTGGTACAGGGGAGGGAGACCCAGTACTTC.

The V and J genes are TRBV3-1 (or the pseudogene TRBV3-2) and TRBJ2-3; possibly TRBD2 for D (5 bases). Between the trimmed V and J ends, which lost 4 bases and 4 bases, there was a span of 6 bases. The CDR3 covers 12 residues. Germline V gene sequence: CDR1 LGHDT, CDR2 YNNKEL (reference sequence). CDR3 sequence (DNA): TGTGCCAGCAGCCCAGCGGCAGATACGCAGTATTTT. This sequence encodes CASSPAADTQYF.

V is TRBV9 and J is TRBJ2-1; a possible D gene is TRBD2 (6 bases). The CDR3 has 15 amino acids. Trimming stripped 0 bases from V and 0 bases from J, with 7 bases between. Germline lookup yields CDR1 SGDLS and CDR2 YYNGEE. The CDR3 spells CASSVGSGSYNEQFF. The CDR3 region has the DNA TGTGCCAGCAGCGTAGGTAGCGGCTCCTACAATGAGCAGTTCTTC.

The chain carries TRBV7-2 and TRBJ1-4; TRBD1 aligns across 7 bases. Germline V gene data show CDR1 as SGHTA and CDR2 as FQGNSA. V was pared by 5 bases and J by 0 bases, with 3 bases of the junction left unmatched. The CDR3 runs to 15 residues. Here the CDR3 DNA reads TGTGCCAGCAGCCGGGACAGCTCAACTAATGAAAAACTGTTTTTT. It codes for CASSRDSSTNEKLFF.

The J gene is TRBJ1-1, the V gene TRBV19, with TRBD1 matching 8 bases. J was trimmed by 3 bases and V by 6 bases; bases with no gene match: 6. Germline V gene lookup returns CDR1 LNHDA and CDR2 SQIVND (reference sequence). The CDR3 length is 14 residues. CDR3 DNA: TGTGCCAGTAGCAGGACAGGGTCTGACACTGAAGCTTTCTTT. Residues: CASSRTGSDTEAFF.

The V call is TRBV19, the J call TRBJ2-5; possible D gene TRBD1, 6 bases. The CDR3 totals 16 residues. V was trimmed by 3 bases and J by 1 base, leaving 15 bases between them. Germline values: CDR1 LNHDA, CDR2 SQIVND (reference sequence). The CDR3 region is CASSIQSAGVQETQYF. In nucleotides, the CDR3 is TGTGCCAGTAGTATTCAGTCCGCAGGGGTCCAAGAGACCCAGTACTTC.

The chain carries TRBV14 and TRBJ2-3; D uncertain. Per the germline V gene, CDR1 is SGHDN and CDR2 is FVKESK. With 0 bases removed from V and 1 base from J, the gap between germline ends came to 5 bases. This CDR3 region has 14 residues. The CDR3, as DNA: TGTGCCAGCAGCCAAGATTTAGGCACAGATACGCAGTATTTT. Protein product: CASSQDLGTDTQYF.

The chain is built from TRBV28 and TRBJ1-5, with 7 bases that match TRBD1. CDR1 MDHEN and CDR2 SYDVKM come from the germline V gene. J lost 4 bases, V lost 5 bases, and 8 bases had no gene match. CDR3 length: 15 amino acids. The CDR3 loop is CASSKPGQTNQPQHF. CDR3 nucleotides: TGTGCCAGCAGTAAGCCGGGACAGACGAATCAGCCCCAGCATTTT.

The chain links TRBV27 to TRBJ1-5, with D perhaps matching TRBD1 (5 bases). The CDR3 length is 16 residues. V dropped 0 bases and J dropped 5 bases, with 14 bases sitting between them. Germline V lookup: CDR1 MNHEY, CDR2 SMNVEV (reference sequence). The CDR3 DNA sequence: TGTGCCAGCAGTTTATCGGCAGGGAGGCTTGATCAGCCCCAGCATTTT. This gives the protein CASSLSAGRLDQPQHF.

This clone was found once. This rearrangement joins TRBV15 to TRBJ1-3; D remains ambiguous. From germline, CDR1 is LNHNV and CDR2 YYDKDF (reference sequence). Trimming took off 7 bases at V and 2 bases at J, with 15 bases between the two ends. The CDR3 runs 15 residues. The CDR3 DNA sequence: TGTGCCACCACAGCAGAGGTAATAGCTGGAAACACCATATATTTT. Translating it yields CATTAEVIAGNTIYF.

The chain combines TRBV4-1 with TRBJ2-1; a possible D gene is TRBD2 (5 bases). CDR1 is MGHRA, CDR2 YSYEKL, per germline. V lost 0 bases, J lost 0 bases, and 9 bases lay in between. The CDR3 length is 16 residues. In DNA form, the CDR3 reads TGCGCCAGCAGCCAAGAGACGGGGAGCTCCTACAATGAGCAGTTCTTC. It specifies CASSQETGSSYNEQFF.

The rearrangement joins TRBV7-2 to TRBJ2-3; perhaps TRBD2 as D (6 bases). Deletions cut 5 bases from V and 6 bases from J, with 24 bases between. This CDR3 has 17 amino acids. Germline V gene data show CDR1 as SGHTA and CDR2 as FQGNSA. CDR3 residues: CASSLSLPRLETDTQYF. The CDR3 nucleotides read TGTGCCAGCAGCCTCTCCCTCCCTCGACTAGAAACCGATACGCAGTATTTT.

This sequence joins TRBV30 and TRBJ1-2; D unresolved. CDR3 length: 14 residues. The germline gives CDR1 GTSNPN, CDR2 SVGIG (reference sequence). V was cut by 0 bases and J by 5 bases, with 13 bases left in between. The CDR3 bases are TGTGCCTGGAGTGTACGGAGGCTCAGATATGGCTACACCTTC. This encodes CAWSVRRLRYGYTF.